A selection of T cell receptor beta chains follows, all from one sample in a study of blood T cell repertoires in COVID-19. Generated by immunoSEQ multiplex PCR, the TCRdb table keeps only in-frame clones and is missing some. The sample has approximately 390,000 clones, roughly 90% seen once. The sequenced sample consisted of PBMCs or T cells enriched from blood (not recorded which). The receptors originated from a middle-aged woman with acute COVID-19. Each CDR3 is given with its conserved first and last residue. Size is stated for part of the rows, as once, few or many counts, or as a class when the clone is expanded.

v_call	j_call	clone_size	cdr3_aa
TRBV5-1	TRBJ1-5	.	CASSPCVGGSCNQPQHF
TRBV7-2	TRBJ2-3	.	CASSLQTSEAGTDTQYF
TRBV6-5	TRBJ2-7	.	CASSESPGLTYEQYF
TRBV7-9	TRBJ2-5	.	CASSRSHQETQYF
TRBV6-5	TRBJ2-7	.	CASSYSGRDEQYF
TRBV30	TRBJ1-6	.	CAWSVLPDSPLHF
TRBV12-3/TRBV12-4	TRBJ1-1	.	CASSLGGNTEAFF
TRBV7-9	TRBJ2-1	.	CASSPPQRTGTDNEQFF
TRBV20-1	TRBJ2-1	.	CSASSAGSVNEQFF
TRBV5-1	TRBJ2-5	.	CASSSGKGARSETQYF
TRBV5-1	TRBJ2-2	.	CASSYLAGNSAGELFF
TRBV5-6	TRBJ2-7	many	CASSLHRYEQYF
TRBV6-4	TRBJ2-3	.	CASSDGTGDTDTQYF
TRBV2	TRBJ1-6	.	CASRESQNSPLHF
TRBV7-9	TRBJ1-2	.	CASSSPANYGYTF
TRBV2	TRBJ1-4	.	CASRSSQGGNEKLFF
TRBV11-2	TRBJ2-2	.	CASSSQNRGWLFF
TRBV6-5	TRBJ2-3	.	CASSGLAADTQYF
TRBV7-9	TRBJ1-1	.	CASTLGQTEAFF
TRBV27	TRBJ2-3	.	CATRAAGGLDTQYF
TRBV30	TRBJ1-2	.	CAWSSGTSYGYTF
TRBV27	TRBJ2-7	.	CASSRLAGNSEQYF
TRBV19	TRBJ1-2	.	CASTYVRQLNYGYTF
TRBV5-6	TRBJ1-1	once	CASTTGGRTEAFF
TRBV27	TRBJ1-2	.	CASSLRGGKGYTF
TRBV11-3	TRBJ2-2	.	CASSSRLAGTGELFF
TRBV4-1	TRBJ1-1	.	CASSQPRQGANTEAFF
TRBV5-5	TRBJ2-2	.	CASNDGQVGGELFF
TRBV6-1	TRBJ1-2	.	CASSDRDRGNYGYTF
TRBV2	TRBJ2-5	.	CASSNRGGETQYF
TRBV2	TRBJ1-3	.	CASRPGNSGNTIYF
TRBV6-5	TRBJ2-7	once	CASSYHATPGVGEQYF
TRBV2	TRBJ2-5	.	CASSVRVIGRETQYF
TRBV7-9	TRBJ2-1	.	CASSLVGYNEQFF
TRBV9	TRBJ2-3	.	CASSVGHRGTDTQYF
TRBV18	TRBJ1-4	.	CASSPRATNEKLFF
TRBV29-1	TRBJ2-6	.	CSVEDDSVLAGANVLTF
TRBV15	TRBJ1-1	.	CATSRERAGNTEAFF
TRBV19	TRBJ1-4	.	CASSIGGSDEKLFF
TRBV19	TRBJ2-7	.	CASSITREGEQYF
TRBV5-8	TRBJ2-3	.	CASRRRVQVSTDTQYF
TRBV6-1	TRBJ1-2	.	CASSERTGGYGYTF
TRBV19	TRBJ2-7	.	CASTGQGNYEQYF
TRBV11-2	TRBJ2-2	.	CASSRDGLYTGELFF
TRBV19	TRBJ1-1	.	CASTLRVRATEAFF
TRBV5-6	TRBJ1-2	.	CASSLSVGLGYGYTF
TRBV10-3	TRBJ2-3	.	CAIQRREGQRGTNTQYF
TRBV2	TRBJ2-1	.	CASKAGSYNEQFF
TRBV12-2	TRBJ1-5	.	CASREGQGSGQPQHF
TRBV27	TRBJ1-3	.	CASSPQGLSGNTIYF
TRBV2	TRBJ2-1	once	CASGILAGAPNEQFF
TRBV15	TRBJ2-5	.	CATSREAGGSQETQYF
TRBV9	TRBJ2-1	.	CASSASYNEQFF
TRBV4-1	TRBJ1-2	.	CASSHPRESSQRPIGYTF
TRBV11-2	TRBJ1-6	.	CASSLEGQGVSPLHF
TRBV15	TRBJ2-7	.	CATSSLAGGPSSYEQYF
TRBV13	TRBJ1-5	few	CASSFSGLNNQPQHF
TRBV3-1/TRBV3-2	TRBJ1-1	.	CASSATGGVTEAFF
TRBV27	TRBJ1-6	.	CASSQQGPFSPLHF